The 26 T cell receptor beta chains listed next were all sequenced from one sample in a study of blood T cell repertoires in COVID-19. Some clones are missing from TCRdb's copy, which holds only in-frame ones; the method was immunoSEQ multiplex PCR. Of over 110,000 clones listed, 88% are singletons. The sequenced sample consisted of peripheral blood. The origin of the receptors is a woman between 45 and 60 years old with acute or convalescent COVID-19.

V and J are TRBV3-1 (or the pseudogene TRBV3-2) and TRBJ1-6; 9 bases map to TRBD1. Per germline, CDR1 LGHDT and CDR2 YNNKEL (reference sequence). Unmatched junction bases numbered 8, after V lost 1 base and J lost 7 bases. The CDR3 spans 17 residues. CDR3 in amino acids: CASSQVHGGTGNSPLHF. The CDR3 DNA sequence: TGTGCCAGCAGCCAAGTCCACGGGGGGACAGGGAATTCACCCCTCCACTTT.

The V gene is TRBV20-1, the J gene TRBJ2-5; the match to TRBD2 covers 10 bases. V shed 3 bases and J 4 bases; nucleotides not matched to a gene: 5. Germline loops: CDR1 DFQATT, CDR2 SNEGSKA (reference sequence). This CDR3 region has 14 residues. In nucleotides, the CDR3 is TGCAGTGCTAGTTCTTGGACTAGCGGAGAGACCCAGTACTTC. Translated: CSASSWTSGETQYF.

The V and J genes are TRBV9 and TRBJ2-1, with a possible D match to TRBD2 (6 bases). The length of the CDR3 is 16 residues. V was shortened by 4 bases and J by 5 bases, with 19 bases between the two germline ends. The germline V gene has CDR1 SGDLS and CDR2 YYNGEE. This CDR3 is CASSKRLEGWHNEQFF. In DNA, the CDR3 is TGTGCCAGCAGCAAACGACTAGAGGGATGGCACAATGAGCAGTTCTTC.

The V call is TRBV2, the J call TRBJ1-1, with 8 bases lining up with TRBD1. Germline loops: CDR1 SNHLY, CDR2 FYNNEI. Trimming at V came to 5 bases and at J to 4 bases, leaving 3 bases not matched to a gene. The CDR3 has 13 amino acids. CDR3 protein: CASSSTGGTEAFF. The CDR3 DNA sequence: TGTGCCAGCAGTTCTACAGGGGGCACTGAAGCTTTCTTT.

CDR3 loop: CASSQTSGRSNEQFF. The CDR3 nucleotides are TGCGCCAGCAGCCAGACTAGCGGGAGATCGAATGAGCAGTTCTTC. V gene TRBV5-1 combines with J gene TRBJ2-1; the match to TRBD2 covers 12 bases. Germline loops: CDR1 SGHRS, CDR2 YFSETQ. CDR3 length equals 15 residues. V dropped 4 bases and J dropped 7; count of bases not matched to a gene: 6.

This clone came up a few times. The chain links TRBV5-6 to TRBJ2-7, with a weak D call TRBD2 (5 bases). V dropped 3 bases and J dropped 2 bases, with 12 bases sitting between them. The germline gives CDR1 SGHDT, CDR2 YYEEEE. The CDR3 runs 14 residues. CDR3 in amino acids: CASSSGPRAYEQYF. The CDR3 DNA reads as TGTGCCAGCAGCTCCGGACCGAGGGCCTACGAGCAGTACTTC. The variable domain in full, completed from reference TRBV5-6 and TRBJ2-7, reads DAGVTQSPTHLIKTRGQQVTLRCSPKSGHDTVSWYQQALGQGPQFIFQYYEEEERQRGNFPDRFSGHQFPNYSSELNVNALLLGDSALYLCASSSGPRAYEQYFGPGTRLTVT.

The gene calls are TRBV27 and TRBJ1-6; D unclear. This CDR3 comprises 16 residues. The germline V and J ends were trimmed by 7 bases and 7 bases, with 20 bases remaining between them. Germline V lookup: CDR1 MNHEY, CDR2 SMNVEV (reference sequence). The CDR3 protein is CASTPGRSTSNSPLHF. CDR3 in DNA: TGTGCCAGCACCCCCGGGAGATCGACCTCCAATTCACCCCTCCACTTT.

The chain carries TRBV7-2 and TRBJ1-3; D is perhaps TRBD1 (5 bases). The CDR3 consists of 15 residues. Germline V gives CDR1 SGHTA, CDR2 FQGNSA. V lost 1 base to trimming and J lost 2 bases, with 9 bases between them. The CDR3 region is CASSLVGAAGNTIYF. For the CDR3, the DNA is TGTGCCAGCAGCTTAGTAGGGGCGGCTGGAAACACCATATATTTT.

This chain connects TRBV27 to TRBJ2-1; maybe TRBD2 (6 bases). Between the trimmed V and J ends, which lost 2 bases and 0 bases, there was a span of 8 bases. CDR3 length: 15 residues. Germline-derived CDR1 and CDR2 are MNHEY and SMNVEV (reference sequence). DNA for the CDR3: TGTGCCAGCAGTTTAGCGGGGAGCTCCTACAATGAGCAGTTCTTC. This sequence encodes CASSLAGSSYNEQFF.

The rearrangement joins TRBV29-1 to TRBJ2-5, with D possibly TRBD2 on 5 matching bases. The CDR3 length is 12 residues. Between the trimmed V and J ends, which lost 4 bases and 3 bases, there was a span of 9 bases. CDR1 is SQVTM, CDR2 ANQGSEA, per germline. CDR3 in DNA: TGCAGCGTTGCACTAGGCGAAGAGACCCAGTACTTC. It is translated as CSVALGEETQYF.

This clone was observed a few times. The genes are TRBV20-1 and TRBJ2-1; D unresolved. This CDR3 has 14 amino acids. The V end was cut by 3 bases, the J end by 0 bases, with 9 bases between. Germline loops: CDR1 DFQATT, CDR2 SNEGSKA (reference sequence). Written as DNA, the CDR3 is TGCAGTGCTAGTCAGGCCTTCTCCTACAATGAGCAGTTCTTC. Protein product: CSASQAFSYNEQFF.

In its sample, this clone was seen once. This sequence joins TRBV6-5 and TRBJ1-2; D is perhaps TRBD1 (5 bases). The CDR3 extends over 15 amino acids. The germline V gene encodes CDR1 MNHEY and CDR2 SVGAGI. Trimming shortened V by 2 bases and J by 1 base, and 11 bases separated the two germline ends. The CDR3 protein is CASSYGGGNNYGYTF. Here the CDR3 DNA reads TGTGCCAGCAGTTACGGCGGGGGGAATAACTATGGCTACACCTTC.

J is TRBJ2-2 and V is TRBV2; D is unclear. CDR3 size: 13 residues. CDR1 and CDR2 from the germline V gene are SNHLY and FYNNEI. V shed 4 bases and J shed 5 bases, with 8 bases lying between them. This CDR3 reads CASSGAGTGELFF. The CDR3 bases are TGTGCCAGCAGTGGGGCTGGGACCGGGGAGCTGTTTTTT.

CDR3 sequence (DNA): TGCAGCGTTTTTCAATCCCTACTCTCCGGGACAGGGGGCACAGGCACTGAAGCTTTCTTT. This encodes CSVFQSLLSGTGGTGTEAFF. The V call is TRBV29-1, the J call TRBJ1-1; 12 bases match TRBD1. J was trimmed by 4 bases and V by 5 bases; bases with no gene match: 23. The CDR3 is 20 residues long. Germline V gene sequence: CDR1 SQVTM, CDR2 ANQGSEA.

This chain uses TRBV4-1 with TRBJ2-3; TRBD2 matches at 11 bases. Germline lookup yields CDR1 MGHRA and CDR2 YSYEKL. V shed 5 bases and J 3 bases; nucleotides not matched to a gene: 16. The CDR3 runs 19 residues. The CDR3 loop is CASSAPGLAGGTNTDTQYF. The CDR3 DNA is TGCGCCAGCAGCGCCCCAGGGCTAGCGGGGGGCACAAATACAGATACGCAGTATTTT.

V gene TRBV28 combines with J gene TRBJ2-1, with 7 positions matching TRBD2. Germline CDR1 reads MDHEN; CDR2 reads SYDVKM. This CDR3 has 16 amino acids. The junction had 9 bases not matched to a gene; V was cut back by 7 bases and J by 0 bases. The CDR3 region is CASKNGGGRSYNEQFF. CDR3 nucleotides: TGTGCCAGCAAAAATGGCGGGGGTCGCTCCTACAATGAGCAGTTCTTC.

This chain joins TRBV29-1 and TRBJ1-3; D remains ambiguous. Germline V gives CDR1 SQVTM, CDR2 ANQGSEA. CDR3 length: 14 amino acids. The V end lost 7 bases, the J end lost 2 bases, and 15 bases lay between the germline ends. The CDR3 DNA is TGCAGCGCTGCCCTAACCATAACTGGAAACACCATATATTTT. As protein: CSAALTITGNTIYF.

The rearrangement links TRBV24-1 to TRBJ2-5, with 12 positions matching TRBD2. The germline V gene has CDR1 KGHDR and CDR2 SFDVKD. The CDR3 is 15 amino acids. Losses at the gene ends were 9 bases for V and 4 bases for J; bases not matched to a gene: 8. The CDR3 loop reads CATGSLAGGRETQYF. The CDR3 coding sequence is TGTGCCACCGGCTCTCTAGCGGGAGGGCGAGAGACCCAGTACTTC.

The CDR3 is CASSVSGDGYNEQFF. CDR3 coding DNA: TGTGCCAGCAGTGTTAGCGGAGACGGTTACAATGAGCAGTTCTTC. This chain uses TRBV27 with TRBJ2-1; TRBD2 might be the D (6 bases). V gave up 5 bases and J gave up 4 bases, with 15 bases separating them. The CDR3 runs 15 residues. Germline CDR1 MNHEY, CDR2 SMNVEV (reference sequence).

V usage is TRBV5-6 and J usage is TRBJ2-1, with 8 bases lining up with TRBD1. After removal of 3 bases from V and 3 bases from J, the junction contained 5 bases not matched to a gene. This CDR3 has 15 residues. The germline V gene has CDR1 SGHDT and CDR2 YYEEEE. CDR3: CASSWDRTYYNEQFF. CDR3 nucleotide sequence: TGTGCCAGCAGCTGGGACAGGACTTACTACAATGAGCAGTTCTTC.

This clone was seen more than once but under ten times. This CDR3 reads CASSPLGLGGYTF. The DNA for the CDR3 is TGCGCCAGCAGCCCCCTAGGTCTCGGGGGCTACACCTTC. V is TRBV4-1 and J is TRBJ1-2; no clear D. V dropped 4 bases and J dropped 8 bases, with 14 bases sitting between them. Germline assignment: CDR1 MGHRA and CDR2 YSYEKL. This CDR3 has 13 amino acids.

This chain uses TRBV24-1 with TRBJ2-2; tentative D call: TRBD2 (7 bases). The germline CDR1 and CDR2 sequences are KGHDR and SFDVKD. V gave up 5 bases and J gave up 3 bases, with 15 bases separating them. This CDR3 region has 16 residues. This chain's CDR3 is CATSAWGGQHTGELFF. DNA of the CDR3: TGTGCCACCAGTGCATGGGGGGGCCAGCACACCGGGGAGCTGTTTTTT.

This clone has just one count. J is TRBJ2-5 and V is TRBV5-4, with 9 nucleotides matching TRBD2. This CDR3 is 15 amino acids long. The germline V gene encodes CDR1 SGHNT and CDR2 YYREEE (reference sequence). With 1 base clipped from V and 2 bases from J, the junction kept 3 bases outside the gene matches. The CDR3 DNA is TGTGCCAGCAGCTTGCTAGCGGGGATACAAGAGACCCAGTACTTC. This codes for CASSLLAGIQETQYF.

This chain uses TRBV5-3 with TRBJ1-5; 9 nucleotides line up with TRBD1. TRBV5-3 is reported as an ORF; its role is uncertain. This CDR3 spans 18 amino acids. The J segment lost 2 bases and the V segment lost 4 bases, leaving 13 bases of the junction unmatched. The CDR3 spells CARSLRQGVMKCNQPQHF. In DNA form, the CDR3 reads TGTGCCAGAAGCCTCCGACAGGGGGTCATGAAATGCAATCAGCCCCAGCATTTT.

The rearrangement uses TRBV27 and TRBJ1-2, with 9 bases lining up with TRBD1. The germline V gene encodes CDR1 MNHEY and CDR2 SMNVEV (reference sequence). Germline trimming cut 0 bases from V and 2 bases from J; bases unmatched to any gene: 7. CDR3 length: 17 residues. CDR3 DNA sequence: TGTGCCAGCAGTTTATCGATTGGGACAGGGAAGAACTATGGCTACACCTTC. It translates to CASSLSIGTGKNYGYTF.

This clone was seen once. This chain connects TRBV9 to TRBJ1-4, with D possibly matching TRBD1 (5 bases). CDR3 length equals 14 residues. Germline V lookup: CDR1 SGDLS, CDR2 YYNGEE. Trimming removed 4 bases at V and 7 bases at J, with 14 bases between. This chain's CDR3 is CASSFAWQGEKLFF. The CDR3 DNA is TGTGCCAGCAGCTTCGCATGGCAGGGTGAAAAACTGTTTTTT.